The next 20 T cell receptor beta chains were all read from a single sample in a study of beta chain features in type 1 diabetes. The study reverse transcribed the entire isolated RNA, so it sequenced expressed TCRB transcripts. The method was immunoSEQ multiplex PCR; TCRdb's version includes in-frame clones alone and lacks a portion of them. The profile shows hundreds of thousands of clones, roughly 13% of them singletons. Sequenced input: naive CD4+ T cells from blood. These receptors were obtained from a man aged 18 to 29 in good health.

The chain links TRBV16 to TRBJ2-5, with unresolved D. V lost 1 base to trimming and J lost 4 bases, with 7 bases between them. The CDR3 runs 13 residues. Germline V gives CDR1 KGHSY, CDR2 FQNENV. In DNA form, the CDR3 reads TGTGCCAGCAGCCAATACTACCCAGAGACCCAGTACTTC. It codes for CASSQYYPETQYF.

This clone was observed a single time. The gene calls are TRBV2 and TRBJ1-1; weak D call: TRBD1 (5 bases). This CDR3 contains 19 residues. Per germline, CDR1 SNHLY and CDR2 FYNNEI. V shed 2 bases and J shed 1 base, with 23 bases lying between them. The CDR3: CASSEWVGRDSRSNTEAFF. CDR3 bases: TGTGCCAGCAGTGAATGGGTGGGACGGGACTCCAGATCGAACACTGAAGCTTTCTTT.

A few counts support this clone. The CDR3 coding sequence is TGTGCCAGCAGCGTAGCGGACCAGGGGAACTATGGCTACACCTTC. Translation: CASSVADQGNYGYTF. The chain uses TRBV9 and TRBJ1-2; possible D gene TRBD1, 6 bases. V was trimmed by 0 bases and J by 2 bases, leaving 11 bases between them. Germline V gives CDR1 SGDLS, CDR2 YYNGEE. This CDR3 has 15 residues.

The table lists this clone with a few counts. The chain carries TRBV4-3 and TRBJ2-7; 8 bases fit TRBD1. Germline V gene sequence: CDR1 LGHNA, CDR2 YSLEER. Trimming took 0 bases from V and 6 from J; bases not matched to a gene: 7. This CDR3 is built from 15 residues. The CDR3 region has the DNA TGCGCCAGCAGCCAAGAGAGGACAGGGTTTAGCGAGCAGTACTTC. Its translation: CASSQERTGFSEQYF.

The V and J genes are TRBV9 and TRBJ1-1, with D possibly matching TRBD1 (6 bases). The CDR3 is made up of 15 amino acids. The ends were cut back, 3 bases at V and 4 bases at J, with 16 bases in the middle. The V gene's germline CDR1 is SGDLS and CDR2 YYNGEE. CDR3 DNA sequence: TGTGCCAGCAGCGCCGGGGGGGGCTCGGGCACTGAAGCTTTCTTT. As protein: CASSAGGGSGTEAFF.

This clone showed up just a few times. The rearrangement joins TRBV28 to TRBJ2-5; possible D gene TRBD1, 5 bases. This CDR3 spans 12 amino acids. The germline CDR1 and CDR2 sequences are MDHEN and SYDVKM. V was trimmed by 5 bases and J by 6 bases, leaving 10 bases between them. CDR3 nucleotide sequence: TGTGCCAGCAGTGGGGCCCGGCAGACCCAGTACTTC. Protein: CASSGARQTQYF.

V usage is TRBV28 and J usage is TRBJ1-5, with D perhaps matching TRBD1 (5 bases). CDR1 is MDHEN and CDR2 is SYDVKM in the germline V gene. The CDR3 totals 13 residues. V lost 8 bases, J lost 2 bases, and 10 bases lay in between. The DNA of the CDR3 is TGTGCCAGCTGGGGGGATCGCAATCAGCCCCAGCATTTT. Protein: CASWGDRNQPQHF.

This chain joins TRBV6-5 and TRBJ2-2, with no clear D. The CDR3 length is 13 residues. The V gene lost 10 bases and the J gene lost 5 bases, with 14 bases spanning the gap. CDR1 and CDR2 from the germline V gene are MNHEY and SVGAGI. CDR3 region: CATTRSRTGELFF. For the CDR3, the DNA is TGTGCCACCACCCGATCGAGAACCGGGGAGCTGTTTTTT.

The chain couples TRBV7-9 to TRBJ1-5; 7 bases line up with TRBD1. Per germline, CDR1 SEHNR and CDR2 FQNEAQ (reference sequence). The CDR3 loop spans 14 amino acids. V trimming: 4 bases; J trimming: 6 bases; junction bases outside the gene matches: 6. The CDR3 loop reads CASSSVQGGQPQHF. The CDR3 DNA follows: TGTGCCAGCAGCTCCGTCCAGGGGGGTCAGCCCCAGCATTTT.

This clone was detected a few times. CDR3 loop: CASSEASFGALYGYTF. The CDR3 DNA reads TGTGCCAGCAGTGAAGCCAGCTTTGGGGCCCTCTATGGCTACACCTTC. V is TRBV6-1 and J is TRBJ1-2; TRBD1 is a possible D gene (5 bases). The length of the CDR3 is 16 residues. CDR1 and CDR2 (germline): MNHNS, SASEGT. V gave up 0 bases and J gave up 4 bases, with 15 bases separating them.

This clone was seen more than once but under ten times. The chain's CDR3 is CASSQVGYGYTF. The CDR3 DNA reads TGTGCCAGCAGCCAAGTCGGCTATGGCTACACCTTC. The chain carries TRBV14 and TRBJ1-2, with D hard to call. Germline CDR1 and CDR2: SGHDN and FVKESK. The CDR3 loop spans 12 amino acids. V lost 1 base, J lost 4 bases, and 4 bases lay in between.

This clone was counted between two and nine times. The V and J genes are TRBV30 and TRBJ1-1; 7 nucleotides match TRBD1. The CDR3 sequence is 13 residues long. Germline CDR1 GTSNPN, CDR2 SVGIG (reference sequence). The junction had 1 base not matched to a gene; V was cut back by 3 bases and J by 0 bases. The CDR3 DNA reads TGTGCCTGGAGGGGACAGTTGAACACTGAAGCTTTCTTT. Amino acids: CAWRGQLNTEAFF.

The V call is TRBV7-2, the J call TRBJ1-2, with 8 bases matching TRBD1. The CDR3 consists of 14 residues. Germline CDR1 is SGHTA and CDR2 is FQGNSA. V was pared by 5 bases and J by 2 bases, with 4 bases of the junction left unmatched. Here the CDR3 DNA reads TGTGCCAGCAGCGGTGGGACAGGAAACTATGGCTACACCTTC. It encodes CASSGGTGNYGYTF.

This clone has only a few counts. The V call is TRBV25-1, the J call TRBJ2-1; TRBD2 agrees at 13 bases. Germline V gene data show CDR1 as MGHDK and CDR2 as SYGVNS. The CDR3 is made up of 18 amino acids. Trimming took 6 bases from V and 4 from J; bases not matched to a gene: 12. The CDR3 nucleotides read TGTGCCAGCAGGGGAGGGACTAGCGGGACAGTCGGATACAATGAGCAGTTCTTC. Translated: CASRGGTSGTVGYNEQFF.

About this clone: Additional DNA sequences in this sample encode the identical CDR3. This rearrangement joins TRBV29-1 to TRBJ1-1; no reliable D call. CDR1 SQVTM and CDR2 ANQGSEA come from the germline V gene. V lost 6 bases and J lost 2, with 10 bases in between. The CDR3 runs 12 residues. As DNA, the CDR3 is TGCAGCGTGGTGCCGGTAAACACTGAAGCTTTCTTT. It codes for CSVVPVNTEAFF.

The chain recombines TRBV9 with TRBJ2-1; 8 bases map to TRBD1. The CDR3 has 15 amino acids. Germline V gene sequence: CDR1 SGDLS, CDR2 YYNGEE. V lost 0 bases to trimming and J lost 3 bases; unmatched junction nucleotides: 2. The CDR3 is CASSVVQGGYNEQFF. As DNA, the CDR3 is TGTGCCAGCAGCGTAGTACAGGGGGGCTACAATGAGCAGTTCTTC.

This clone occurred a few times. This sequence joins TRBV29-1 and TRBJ2-1; 8 bases match TRBD2. Trimming removed 1 base from V and 6 bases from J; junction bases left unmatched: 8. The CDR3 covers 15 residues. Germline V CDR1 and CDR2: SQVTM, ANQGSEA. This chain's CDR3 is CSVEGTSPYRNEQFF. The CDR3 DNA reads TGCAGCGTTGAAGGGACTAGCCCATATCGCAATGAGCAGTTCTTC.

This clone was counted between two and nine times. The rearrangement uses TRBV2 and TRBJ2-1; 12 bases map to TRBD2. The CDR3 contains 15 residues. V lost 6 bases to trimming and J lost 4 bases; unmatched junction nucleotides: 4. Germline values: CDR1 SNHLY, CDR2 FYNNEI. CDR3 DNA: TGTGCCAGCAGGGATGGACTAGCGGGGTACAATGAGCAGTTCTTC. Its protein product is CASRDGLAGYNEQFF.

The J gene is TRBJ1-6, the V gene TRBV19; 7 bases line up with TRBD1. This CDR3 comprises 15 residues. V shed 4 bases and J 6 bases; nucleotides not matched to a gene: 6. Germline CDR1 is LNHDA and CDR2 is SQIVND (reference sequence). The CDR3 DNA reads TGTGCCAGTAGTACCCGGGACAGAGCTAATTCACCCCTCCACTTT. This sequence encodes CASSTRDRANSPLHF.

The chain links TRBV30 to TRBJ1-3, with D possibly TRBD1 on 6 matching bases. Trimming cost V 5 bases and J 0 bases, with 11 bases left between them. CDR1 is GTSNPN and CDR2 is SVGIG in the germline V gene (reference sequence). This CDR3 region has 14 residues. The CDR3 loop reads CAWDPDSSGNTIYF. The CDR3 DNA follows: TGTGCCTGGGATCCGGACAGCTCTGGAAACACCATATATTTT.